This TCR beta chain was sequenced in a study of T cell clones after liver transplantation. Study observations and caveats: Compared with third party-reactive sequences, donor-reactive ones declined more, independent of withdrawal success.

Germline V CDR1 and CDR2: SGHTS, YDEGEE. Germline trimming cut 4 bases from V and 4 bases from J; bases unmatched to any gene: 7. CDR3 length equals 16 residues. Thawed unstimulated PBMCs were FACS-sorted by CD3, CD4 and CD8 into two populations. Sequencing used immunoSEQ multiplex PCR; TCRdb keeps in-frame clones, though not all of them. The table lists 50,000 or so clones, roughly 70% of them singletons, with around 10% in the top ten. This clone has a single count. The antigen is not known. The sequence derives from a human patient who received a liver transplant. The T cells may partly be graft donor cells. The sample was CD4+ T cells from blood, taken around 54 months after liver transplant. This chain connects TRBV5-8 to TRBJ2-3, with TRBD2 identical over 12 bases. The CDR3 coding sequence is TGTGCCAGCAGCCACCGACTAGCGGGGGTGTCAGATACGCAGTATTTT. Translation gives CASSHRLAGVSDTQYF. Full variable domain (outside the CDR3, taken from reference TRBV5-8 and TRBJ2-3): EAGVTQSPTHLIKTRGQQATLRCSPISGHTSVYWYQQALGLGLQFLLWYDEGEERNRGNFPPRFSGRQFPNYSSELNVNALELEDSALYLCASSHRLAGVSDTQYFGPGTRLTVL.